This T cell receptor (beta chain) was identified during a study of shared clonotypes between healthy human individuals. This table comes from immunoSEQ multiplex PCR, and its TCRdb copy is limited to in-frame clones, with some not included. Of 740,000 or so clones in the sample, about 80% were seen once. Germline lookup yields CDR1 SQVTM and CDR2 ANQGSEA. V was clipped by 6 bases and J by 4 bases, with 13 bases between them. CDR3 size: 13 residues. V is TRBV29-1 and J is TRBJ1-3; D perhaps matches TRBD1 (6 bases). This receptor was obtained from a woman in her twenties or thirties in good health. Sample: memory CD4+ T cells sorted from blood. As to subset: CD45RA-negative fraction. This chain's CDR3 is CSVVPGAGNTIYF. CDR3 DNA: TGCAGCGTCGTTCCAGGGGCCGGAAACACCATATATTTT.